This entry lists 32 T cell receptor beta chains sequenced from one sample in a study of T cells in Graves' hyperthyroidism and ophthalmopathy (dated 2019 in TCRdb). The protocol used for the library was multiplex PCR. The reads were generated on an Illumina HiSeq 2000. TCR beta CDR3 regions were amplified from RNA transcripts. A first-round RT-PCR of the TCR CDR3 used the HTBI primer set with the Qiagen OneStep RT-PCR kit. In TCRdb, the public reads were trimmed at Q25 with fastp and aligned with MiXCR, with productive beta chains retained. All rows with the same CDR3 protein become a single entry with the most common DNA and genes. The sample contains over 500,000 distinct CDR3 sequences, around 43% of them found a single time. In total, the top ten clones hold around two fifths of the sample. Sequenced sample: peripheral blood or thyroid tissue (not recorded which). The source is an adult woman with Graves' disease, either hyperthyroidism or ophthalmopathy (not recorded which).

The CDR3 DNA follows: TGTGCCAGCAGTTACGGACAGTGGACAGATACGCAGTATTTT. Protein: CASSYGQWTDTQYF. The gene calls are TRBV6-5 and TRBJ2-3; tentative D call: TRBD1 (6 bases). Germline assignment: CDR1 MNHEY and CDR2 SVGAGI. The CDR3 has 14 amino acids. The V end lost 2 bases, the J end lost 3 bases, and 9 bases lay between the germline ends.

Worth noting for this clonotype: One junction end does not reproduce the germline sequence, and a read error may be involved. The chain carries TRBV7-4 and TRBJ2-5, with TRBD2 identical over 11 bases. Germline V gene data show CDR1 as SGHVT and CDR2 as SQSDAQ. This CDR3 contains 15 residues. CDR3 bases: TGTGCCAGCAGCCCTAGCGGGAGGCTCCAAGAGACCCAGTGCTTC. It yields the protein CASSPSGRLQETQCF.

This chain uses TRBV15 with TRBJ2-7, with D maybe TRBD2 (6 bases). Per the germline V gene, CDR1 is LNHNV and CDR2 is YYDKDF (reference sequence). Between the trimmed V and J ends, which lost 1 base and 2 bases, there was a span of 18 bases. This CDR3 has 17 amino acids. CDR3 coding DNA: TGTGCCACCAGCAGAGGAGGTGGAGGGCCGTTCCCCTACGAGCAGTACTTC. Translation: CATSRGGGGPFPYEQYF.

The chain carries TRBV2 and TRBJ1-5, with D tentatively TRBD1 (6 bases). Trimming shortened V by 4 bases and J by 6 bases, and 10 bases separated the two germline ends. Germline V gives CDR1 SNHLY, CDR2 FYNNEI. The CDR3 loop spans 13 amino acids. The CDR3 reads CASSAGQLQPQHF. The CDR3 DNA reads as TGTGCCAGCAGTGCCGGACAGCTTCAGCCCCAGCATTTT.

The gene calls are TRBV7-2 and TRBJ2-5; either TRBD1 or TRBD2 may supply D (6 bases each). The V end was cut by 7 bases, the J end by 2 bases, with 11 bases between. Per germline, CDR1 SGHTA and CDR2 FQGNSA. This CDR3 region has 13 residues. Written as DNA, the CDR3 is TGTGCCAGCAAAGAAGGGGGGCAAGAGACCCAGTACTTC. This codes for CASKEGGQETQYF.

The V call is TRBV7-8, the J call TRBJ2-7; TRBD2 matches at 8 bases. Trimming took 1 base from V and 7 from J; bases not matched to a gene: 6. Germline CDR1 SGHVS, CDR2 FQNEAQ. The CDR3 sequence is 14 residues long. CDR3 nucleotides: TGTGCCAGCAGCTTAGGAGCGGGGGCGTGGGAGCAGTACTTC. Translated, it gives CASSLGAGAWEQYF.

In its sample, this clonotype was seen many times. CDR3 loop: CSATYRVRNSPLHF. CDR3 DNA sequence: TGCAGTGCTACATACAGGGTGCGGAATTCACCCCTCCACTTT. The rearrangement links TRBV20-1 to TRBJ1-6, with D tentatively TRBD1 (6 bases). The V end lost 4 bases, the J end lost 7 bases, and 14 bases lay between the germline ends. CDR3 length: 14 amino acids. From germline, CDR1 is DFQATT and CDR2 SNEGSKA (reference sequence).

The rearrangement uses TRBV5-1 and TRBJ2-5, with 8 positions matching TRBD1. Unmatched junction bases numbered 9, after V lost 0 bases and J lost 5 bases. The germline V gene has CDR1 SGHRS and CDR2 YFSETQ. This CDR3 has 16 residues. CDR3 DNA sequence: TGCGCCAGCAGCTTGGCCTGGACAGGGAATTCGGAGACCCAGTACTTC. It specifies CASSLAWTGNSETQYF.

This clonotype was seen many times. J is TRBJ1-5 and V is TRBV6-1; D unresolved. Per the germline V gene, CDR1 is MNHNS and CDR2 is SASEGT. The V gene lost 6 bases and the J gene lost 0 bases, with 9 bases spanning the gap. The CDR3 is 14 residues long. The CDR3 bases are TGTGCCAGCAGGCCCGGATTTAGCAATCAGCCCCAGCATTTT. Its translation: CASRPGFSNQPQHF.

This chain uses TRBV10-3 with TRBJ1-1; no definite D call. Germline-derived CDR1 and CDR2 are ENHRY and SYGVKD. V lost 5 bases, J lost 2 bases, and 9 bases lay in between. This CDR3 is 13 amino acids long. The CDR3 bases are TGTGCCATCAGTTATAGGGCTAACACTGAAGCTTTCTTT. It is translated as CAISYRANTEAFF.

This clonotype was counted a few times. This rearrangement joins TRBV11-2 to TRBJ2-5; no definite D call. Per the germline V gene, CDR1 is SGHAT and CDR2 is FQNNGV. This CDR3 comprises 14 residues. Trimming removed 5 bases from V and 1 base from J, with 11 bases in between. The CDR3 here is CASSHPGTQETQYF. The CDR3 DNA is TGTGCCAGCAGCCATCCGGGTACCCAAGAGACCCAGTACTTC.

The chain recombines TRBV28 with TRBJ1-2; D not certain. Germline lookup yields CDR1 MDHEN and CDR2 SYDVKM. The CDR3 is made up of 10 amino acids. Trimming took off 9 bases at V and 6 bases at J, with 8 bases between the two ends. CDR3 amino acids: CARADNGYTF. The CDR3 region has the DNA TGTGCCAGGGCGGATAATGGCTACACCTTC.

V is TRBV9 and J is TRBJ1-2; a possible D gene is TRBD1 (5 bases). CDR3 length equals 14 residues. V dropped 4 bases and J dropped 4 bases, with 14 bases sitting between them. Germline CDR1 is SGDLS and CDR2 is YYNGEE. The CDR3 bases are TGTGCCAGCAGCCAGATGGGGGGTAGCTATGGCTACACCTTC. This gives the protein CASSQMGGSYGYTF.

V and J are TRBV7-9 and TRBJ2-7; TRBD2 matches at 8 bases. V lost 5 bases and J lost 2; bases outside the gene matches: 11. The CDR3 contains 16 residues. Germline V gives CDR1 SEHNR, CDR2 FQNEAQ (reference sequence). CDR3 sequence reads: CASSQVGSGSPYEQYF. The DNA of the CDR3 is TGTGCCAGCAGCCAAGTGGGCAGCGGGAGCCCCTACGAGCAGTACTTC. Full variable domain (outside the CDR3, taken from reference TRBV7-9 and TRBJ2-7): DTGVSQNPRHKITKRGQNVTFRCDPISEHNRLYWYRQTLGQGPEFLTYFQNEAQLEKSRLLSDRFSAERPKGSFSTLEIQRTEQGDSAMYLCASSQVGSGSPYEQYFGPGTRLTVT.

A word on this clonotype: The germline gene is not matched at one end of the junction; a read error may be the cause. The chain recombines TRBV29-1 with TRBJ1-1; D is unclear. The CDR3 is made up of 13 amino acids. Germline values: CDR1 SQVTM, CDR2 ANQGSEA. The CDR3 sequence: CSVVAIVNTEASF. For the CDR3, the DNA is TGCAGCGTTGTGGCCATTGTGAACACCGAAGCTTCCTTT.

The rearrangement uses TRBV7-2 and TRBJ1-6, with 9 bases aligning to TRBD1. This CDR3 contains 15 residues. Looked up from germline, CDR1 is SGHTA and CDR2 is FQGNSA. The J segment lost 8 bases and the V segment lost 2 bases, leaving 4 bases of the junction unmatched. In DNA form, the CDR3 reads TGTGCCAGCAGCTTAACAGGGGGCAGGGATTCACCCCTCCACTTT. It is translated as CASSLTGGRDSPLHF. The variable domain in full, completed from reference TRBV7-2 and TRBJ1-6, reads GAGVSQSPSNKVTEKGKDVELRCDPISGHTALYWYRQSLGQGLEFLIYFQGNSAPDKSGLPSDRFSAERTGGSVSTLTIQRTQQEDSAVYLCASSLTGGRDSPLHFGNGTRLTVT.

The rearrangement uses TRBV4-1 and TRBJ2-2; weak D call: TRBD1 (6 bases). CDR1 is MGHRA and CDR2 is YSYEKL in the germline V gene. This CDR3 is built from 16 residues. The V end was cut by 6 bases, the J end by 1 base, with 15 bases between. CDR3 in DNA: TGCGCCAGCAGAAAACCCGGGACAAAGAACACCGGGGAGCTGTTTTTT. It translates to CASRKPGTKNTGELFF.

Ten or more counts support this clonotype. The chain links TRBV11-2 to TRBJ1-2; no firm D call. Germline V gene lookup returns CDR1 SGHAT and CDR2 FQNNGV. The CDR3 consists of 15 residues. The V and J ends lost 5 bases and 0 bases respectively, with 13 bases between them. The CDR3 bases are TGTGCCAGCAGCCCTGCGGGCAGTGCTAACTATGGCTACACCTTC. This translates into CASSPAGSANYGYTF.

The table lists this clonotype with many counts. The chain recombines TRBV7-3 with TRBJ2-7; TRBD2 matches 9 bases. V dropped 3 bases and J dropped 6; count of bases not matched to a gene: 6. The CDR3 consists of 14 residues. CDR1 is SGHTA and CDR2 is FQGTGA in the germline V gene. CDR3 sequence (DNA): TGTGCCAGCAGCTTTACCGGGACTAGCTCCGAGCAGTACTTC. Residues: CASSFTGTSSEQYF.

This chain joins TRBV7-9 and TRBJ2-6; TRBD2 might be the D (6 bases). V gave up 5 bases and J gave up 0 bases, with 17 bases separating them. Germline loops: CDR1 SEHNR, CDR2 FQNEAQ (reference sequence). CDR3 length equals 18 residues. CDR3 amino acids: CASSLESWGLSGANVLTF. The DNA for the CDR3 is TGTGCCAGCAGCCTAGAATCGTGGGGACTCTCTGGGGCCAACGTCCTGACTTTC.

This sequence joins TRBV7-3 and TRBJ1-3; 7 bases are shared with TRBD1. This CDR3 has 16 residues. CDR1 and CDR2 (germline): SGHTA, FQGTGA. Trimming removed 5 bases from V and 4 bases from J; junction bases left unmatched: 11. The CDR3 region is CASSTQGGEIGNTIYF. The CDR3 region has the DNA TGTGCCAGCAGCACCCAAGGGGGCGAAATAGGAAACACCATATATTTT.

J is TRBJ1-5 and V is TRBV7-2; TRBD1 agrees at 8 bases. The V segment lost 6 bases and the J segment 7 bases; nucleotides outside the gene matches: 8. The CDR3 has 14 amino acids. CDR1 is SGHTA, CDR2 FQGNSA, per germline. The CDR3 DNA follows: TGTGCCAGCAGAGAACAGGGGGGAGGACAGCCCCAGCATTTT. Its protein is CASREQGGGQPQHF.

This clonotype was seen at least ten times. The chain combines TRBV20-1 with TRBJ2-2; D uncertain. The V end was cut by 0 bases, the J end by 1 base, with 6 bases between. The CDR3 covers 14 residues. Germline V CDR1 and CDR2: DFQATT, SNEGSKA (reference sequence). The CDR3 DNA reads TGCAGTGCTAGAGACAGGAGGAACACCGGGGAGCTGTTTTTT. Protein sequence: CSARDRRNTGELFF.

The DNA of the CDR3 is TGCAGCGTTGAAGGGGGGTCGATAGAGACCCAGTACTTC. Residues: CSVEGGSIETQYF. The chain has TRBV29-1 and TRBJ2-5; D is tentatively TRBD1 or TRBD2 (5 bases each). V lost 1 base to trimming and J lost 4 bases, with 10 bases between them. Germline-derived CDR1 and CDR2 are SQVTM and ANQGSEA. There are 13 residues in the CDR3.

This clonotype has just one count. The chain links TRBV12-3 or TRBV12-4 to TRBJ2-7; weak D call: TRBD1 (6 bases). The CDR3 consists of 14 residues. Trimming removed 4 bases from V and 3 bases from J, with 13 bases in between. CDR3 loop: CASSSSQGIYEQYF. The CDR3 DNA reads TGTGCCAGCAGTTCCTCACAGGGAATCTACGAGCAGTACTTC.

This clonotype was seen a handful of times. The genes are TRBV28 and TRBJ2-2, with TRBD1 identical over 8 bases. The CDR3 spans 15 residues. J gave up 3 bases and V 7 bases, and 7 bases lay outside the gene matches. Per the germline V gene, CDR1 is MDHEN and CDR2 is SYDVKM. The CDR3 sequence: CASNSDRVHTGELFF. The CDR3 DNA follows: TGTGCCAGCAACTCGGACAGGGTGCACACCGGGGAGCTGTTTTTT.

This clonotype has ten or more counts. The chain employs TRBV4-1 and TRBJ1-1; a weak D match, TRBD1 (5 bases). This CDR3 comprises 17 residues. V was clipped by 1 base and J by 0 bases, with 15 bases between them. Germline lookup yields CDR1 MGHRA and CDR2 YSYEKL. The CDR3 DNA follows: TGCGCCAGCAGCCAAGTTACTCACAGGACCATGAACACTGAAGCTTTCTTT. Amino acids: CASSQVTHRTMNTEAFF.

This clonotype was seen a handful of times. The chain joins TRBV28 to TRBJ1-1; D may be TRBD1 (5 bases). The CDR3 loop spans 11 amino acids. V lost 10 bases, J lost 11 bases, and 17 bases lay in between. The germline CDR1 and CDR2 sequences are MDHEN and SYDVKM. The CDR3 reads CAILGVSRAFF. In nucleotides, the CDR3 is TGTGCCATCCTGGGGGTATCTAGGGCTTTCTTT. Full variable domain (missing parts from reference TRBV28 and TRBJ1-1): DVKVTQSSRYLVKRTGEKVFLECVQDMDHENMFWYRQDPGLGLRLIYFSYDVKMKEKGDIPEGYSVSREKKERFSLILESASTNQTSMYLCAILGVSRAFFGQGTRLTVV.

The gene calls are TRBV2 and TRBJ1-1, with 8 bases lining up with TRBD1. J gave up 3 bases and V 2 bases, and 2 bases lay outside the gene matches. Germline assignment: CDR1 SNHLY and CDR2 FYNNEI. The CDR3 length is 14 residues. The CDR3 loop is CASSEQGADTEAFF. The CDR3 nucleotides are TGTGCCAGCAGTGAACAGGGGGCGGACACTGAAGCTTTCTTT.

The chain links TRBV5-4 to TRBJ2-5; TRBD2 aligns across 10 bases. Looked up from germline, CDR1 is SGHNT and CDR2 is YYREEE (reference sequence). The CDR3 is made up of 17 amino acids. With V trimmed by 3 bases and J by 2 bases, 10 bases remained unmatched. CDR3 bases: TGTGCCAGCAGCTCAGACCCTAGCGGGAGTGGGCAAGAGACCCAGTACTTC. Translation gives CASSSDPSGSGQETQYF.

This clonotype was seen only a few times. A read error may produce the germline difference seen at one junction end. J is TRBJ1-6 and V is TRBV19, with TRBD1 as a possible D gene (6 bases). Germline CDR1 and CDR2: LNHDA and SQIVND (reference sequence). The CDR3 sequence is 15 residues long. CDR3 region: CASTELGMGAYERYF. CDR3 nucleotide sequence: TGTGCCAGTACCGAGCTTGGAATGGGGGCCTACGAGCGGTACTTC.

Comment on this clonotype: The conserved closing phenylalanine or tryptophan is absent in this CDR3, likely reflecting a read error. The DNA is left out, because the CDR3 cannot be placed on it with certainty; the CDR3 is given as TCRdb lists it. This rearrangement joins TRBV6-6 to TRBJ2-5; the D segment call TRBD1 is taken from the table without a DNA check. Germline V gives CDR1 MNHNY, CDR2 SVGAGI (reference sequence). The CDR3 totals 10 residues, both ends included. CDR3 region: CASNDRGQDY.